This T cell receptor beta chain comes out of a study of cytomegalovirus exposure and HLA in healthy donors. Study outcomes and limitations: TRBV6-2, TRBV6-3 and some other V segments were excluded as indistinguishable. Sequencing probably produced one cluster of sequence variants that were highly shared. The authors later linked a missense DCLRE1C variant to TCR beta V- and J-gene trimming.

The length of the CDR3 is 13 residues. V gave up 6 bases and J gave up 7 bases; unmatched junction bases: 4. The V gene's germline CDR1 is MNHEY and CDR2 SMNVEV (reference sequence). Remarks on this clone: The target antigen is unknown.

The primer mix had 60 Vbeta and 13 Jbeta primers. Repertoires were generated with immunoSEQ multiplex PCR, while TCRdb's copy carries only in-frame clones and drops some. The repertoire holds under 90,000 clones, with around two thirds as singletons. Sequencing used PBMCs. This sequence originates from a woman aged 45-60 years in good health and CMV-seropositive. This rearrangement joins TRBV27 to TRBJ1-2; 11 bases match TRBD1. The DNA of the CDR3 is TGTGCCAGCAGCCGGGGGACAGGGGGTGGCTACACCTTC. Amino acids: CASSRGTGGGYTF.